The source of this TCR beta chain is a study of blood T cells in healthy people across ages. Next came a second PCR, run for about 6 to 11 cycles, which used a sample-barcoded 5' primer along with a J-beta primer mix. TCRdb re-derived calls from the 5' RACE reads in MiXCR, one entry per CDR3 protein. The sample lists over a million distinct CDR3 sequences; around 43% were seen once. Only a few counts were recorded for this clonotype. The V end was cut by 4 bases, the J end by 0 bases, with 11 bases between. The CDR3 sequence is 14 residues long. Germline V gives CDR1 SGHRS, CDR2 YFSETQ. V and J are TRBV5-1 and TRBJ2-7; D remains ambiguous. What was sequenced was blood. The origin of this receptor is a woman aged 55 to 70 in good health. The CDR3 nucleotides are TGCGCCAGCAGCCCCCCCACAAGCTCCTACGAGCAGTACTTC. Translated: CASSPPTSSYEQYF.